This is a list of T cell receptor beta chains from one sample in a study of CD8 T cell repertoires and HIV-1 epitope variants. These TCRs' antigens remain unknown. The data were produced by immunoSEQ multiplex PCR, yet TCRdb's version contains in-frame clones alone and is incomplete. Altogether 4,500 to 5,500 clones are present, about two thirds being singletons, with the ten largest covering 35% to 55%. Sequenced material: cultured CD8+ T cells derived from PBMCs. The receptors stem from a male donor with HIV. CDR3s include the opening cysteine and the closing phenylalanine or tryptophan. The order of the fields is J gene, V gene, D gene, clone size, CDR3 DNA, CDR3 protein. A D gene is named only where the DNA matches it firmly. Size is stated for part of the rows, as once, few or many counts, or as a class when the clone is expanded.

j_call: TRBJ1-5
v_call: TRBV28
d_call: TRBD1
clone_size: few
cdr3_nt: TGTGCCAGCAGTGCCGGGACAGCCCAGCCCCGGCCCCAGCATTTT
cdr3_aa: CASSAGTAQPRPQHF

j_call: TRBJ2-7
v_call: TRBV5-4
d_call: TRBD1
clone_size: .
cdr3_nt: TGTGCCAGCAGCGACCAGGGGGAGAACTACGAGCAGTACTTC
cdr3_aa: CASSDQGENYEQYF

j_call: TRBJ1-1
v_call: TRBV30
d_call: .
clone_size: few
cdr3_nt: TGTGCCTGGAGTGTACAAGACTTCCACTCATTGAACACTGAAGCTTTCTTT
cdr3_aa: CAWSVQDFHSLNTEAFF

j_call: TRBJ2-3
v_call: TRBV2
d_call: TRBD2
clone_size: .
cdr3_nt: TGTGCCAGCAGGAGGACTAGCGGGAGTGCAGATACGCAGTATTTT
cdr3_aa: CASRRTSGSADTQYF

j_call: TRBJ1-6
v_call: TRBV4-1
d_call: .
clone_size: .
cdr3_nt: TGCGCCAGCAGCCCTACGGGCCCATCACCCCTCCACTTT
cdr3_aa: CASSPTGPSPLHF

j_call: TRBJ1-2
v_call: TRBV9
d_call: .
clone_size: .
cdr3_nt: TGTGCCAGCAGCGCCGCGGGGGGAGGGACGGATGGCTACACCTTC
cdr3_aa: CASSAAGGGTDGYTF

j_call: TRBJ2-7
v_call: TRBV4-1
d_call: .
clone_size: .
cdr3_nt: TGCGCCAGCAGCCAAGAACTAGTGGCCTACGAGCAGTACTTC
cdr3_aa: CASSQELVAYEQYF

j_call: TRBJ2-7
v_call: TRBV7-9
d_call: .
clone_size: .
cdr3_nt: TGTGCCAGCAGCTTAGATGGCGGGAAAATGCAAGAGCAGTACTTC
cdr3_aa: CASSLDGGKMQEQYF

j_call: TRBJ1-1
v_call: TRBV28
d_call: .
clone_size: .
cdr3_nt: TGTGCCAGCAGTTTAGGGCAGCAGAACACTGAAGCTTTCTTT
cdr3_aa: CASSLGQQNTEAFF

j_call: TRBJ2-7
v_call: TRBV28
d_call: .
clone_size: .
cdr3_nt: TGTGCCAGCAGTTTGGCAGGGCAAGGGCAGTACTTC
cdr3_aa: CASSLAGQGQYF

j_call: TRBJ2-7
v_call: TRBV7-9
d_call: .
clone_size: .
cdr3_nt: TGTGCCAGCAGCTTAGAACTTGGAGACGAGCAGTACTTC
cdr3_aa: CASSLELGDEQYF

j_call: TRBJ2-1
v_call: TRBV7-2
d_call: TRBD2
clone_size: .
cdr3_nt: TGTGCCAGCAGCTTCCGGCGGGAGCCGTACAATGAGCAGTTCTTC
cdr3_aa: CASSFRREPYNEQFF

j_call: TRBJ1-5
v_call: TRBV15
d_call: TRBD1
clone_size: once
cdr3_nt: TGTGCCACCAGCGGGACAGGGGGCAATCAGCCCCAGCATTTT
cdr3_aa: CATSGTGGNQPQHF

j_call: TRBJ1-1
v_call: TRBV25-1
d_call: .
clone_size: few
cdr3_nt: TGTGCCAGCAGTGAATACGGTGCCCCCATGAACACTGAAGCTTTCTTT
cdr3_aa: CASSEYGAPMNTEAFF

j_call: TRBJ1-2
v_call: TRBV5-4
d_call: TRBD1
clone_size: .
cdr3_nt: TGTGCCAGCAGCCTAGGGGACAGCGGGAGGGGTGGCTACACCTTC
cdr3_aa: CASSLGDSGRGGYTF

j_call: TRBJ1-1
v_call: TRBV10-3
d_call: TRBD1
clone_size: .
cdr3_nt: TGTGCCATGACTTCCGGGACAGCGAGATTCGCTGAAGCTTTCTTT
cdr3_aa: CAMTSGTARFAEAFF

j_call: TRBJ2-7
v_call: TRBV28
d_call: .
clone_size: .
cdr3_nt: TGTGCCAGCAGTTCCTCGACAGGACATGAGGAGCAGTACTTC
cdr3_aa: CASSSSTGHEEQYF

j_call: TRBJ1-5
v_call: TRBV10-2
d_call: .
clone_size: .
cdr3_nt: TGCGCCAGCAGTGAGTCGTCGCCGGGACAGCCCCAGCATTTT
cdr3_aa: CASSESSPGQPQHF

j_call: TRBJ2-5
v_call: TRBV7-9
d_call: .
clone_size: .
cdr3_nt: TGTGCCAGCAGCTTAGCGCTGGGGGAAACAGAGACCCAGTACTTC
cdr3_aa: CASSLALGETETQYF

j_call: TRBJ2-5
v_call: TRBV23-1
d_call: .
clone_size: once
cdr3_nt: TGCGCCAGCAGTCCTCTCAGGGGATTAGAGACCCAGTACTTC
cdr3_aa: CASSPLRGLETQYF

j_call: TRBJ2-7
v_call: TRBV28
d_call: .
clone_size: .
cdr3_nt: TGTGCCAGCAGTTCAAACGGGATTCCCTACGAGCAGTACTTC
cdr3_aa: CASSSNGIPYEQYF

j_call: TRBJ2-3
v_call: TRBV4-3
d_call: TRBD2
clone_size: .
cdr3_nt: TGCGCCAGCAGCCAAGGACGGGGGGCAGATACGCAGTATTTT
cdr3_aa: CASSQGRGADTQYF

j_call: TRBJ2-1
v_call: TRBV2
d_call: .
clone_size: .
cdr3_nt: TGTGCCAGCAGTGAAGCGGGCGGCTACAATGAGCAGTTCTTC
cdr3_aa: CASSEAGGYNEQFF

j_call: TRBJ2-1
v_call: TRBV5-6
d_call: TRBD2
clone_size: .
cdr3_nt: TGTGCCAGCAGTCAGCGGGAGGTCTCCTACAATGAGCAGTTCTTC
cdr3_aa: CASSQREVSYNEQFF

j_call: TRBJ1-2
v_call: TRBV7-9
d_call: .
clone_size: .
cdr3_nt: TGTGCCAGCAGCCCGACAGGTAGCTATGGCTACACCTTC
cdr3_aa: CASSPTGSYGYTF

j_call: TRBJ1-1
v_call: TRBV5-6
d_call: TRBD1
clone_size: .
cdr3_nt: TGTGCCAGCAACCGGGACAGGGGTTGGACTGAAGCTTTCTTT
cdr3_aa: CASNRDRGWTEAFF

j_call: TRBJ2-2
v_call: TRBV30
d_call: .
clone_size: once
cdr3_nt: TGTGCCTGGAGTGTTTGGGACACCGGGGAGCTGTTTTTT
cdr3_aa: CAWSVWDTGELFF

j_call: TRBJ1-1
v_call: TRBV5-6
d_call: .
clone_size: .
cdr3_nt: TGTGCCAGCAGCTCTAACACTGAAGCTTTCTTT
cdr3_aa: CASSSNTEAFF

j_call: TRBJ2-1
v_call: TRBV4-2
d_call: TRBD1
clone_size: .
cdr3_nt: TGTGCCAGCAGTTACGGGACAGGTTACAATGAGCAGTTCTTC
cdr3_aa: CASSYGTGYNEQFF

j_call: TRBJ2-1
v_call: TRBV5-1
d_call: TRBD2
clone_size: .
cdr3_nt: TGCGCCAGCAGCTTGGATGTGGAACTAGCGGGAGCCGTTGAGCAGTTCTTC
cdr3_aa: CASSLDVELAGAVEQFF

j_call: TRBJ2-6
v_call: TRBV5-1
d_call: TRBD1
clone_size: .
cdr3_nt: TGCGCCAGCACCCACCGACAGGGGTCTGGGGCCAACGTCCTGACTTTC
cdr3_aa: CASTHRQGSGANVLTF

j_call: TRBJ1-2
v_call: TRBV27
d_call: TRBD1
clone_size: .
cdr3_nt: TGTGCCAGCAGCCAGCGAGAGGGGGCGAGCTATGGCTACACCTTC
cdr3_aa: CASSQREGASYGYTF

j_call: TRBJ2-3
v_call: TRBV7-3
d_call: .
clone_size: .
cdr3_nt: TGTGCCAGCAGCTCCGGGACCAACTCGGGGACAGATACGCAGTATTTT
cdr3_aa: CASSSGTNSGTDTQYF

j_call: TRBJ2-7
v_call: TRBV6-6
d_call: .
clone_size: medium-sized
cdr3_nt: TGTGCCAGCAGCCCCGGGGCGATTACCTACGAGCAGTACTTC
cdr3_aa: CASSPGAITYEQYF

j_call: TRBJ2-2
v_call: TRBV7-6
d_call: .
clone_size: once
cdr3_nt: TGTGCCAGCAGTAGATACGAGGGCACCGGGGAGCTGTTTTTT
cdr3_aa: CASSRYEGTGELFF

j_call: TRBJ1-2
v_call: TRBV29-1
d_call: .
clone_size: .
cdr3_nt: TGCAGCGTTGAGTCAGGTCATGGCTACACCTTC
cdr3_aa: CSVESGHGYTF

j_call: TRBJ1-1
v_call: TRBV5-1
d_call: .
clone_size: .
cdr3_nt: TGCGCCAGCAGCTTATATGGGGGCACTGAAGCTTTCTTT
cdr3_aa: CASSLYGGTEAFF

j_call: TRBJ2-1
v_call: TRBV11-3
d_call: .
clone_size: once
cdr3_nt: TGTGCCAGCAGCTTATGGCAGAACCCTAATGAGCAGTTCTTC
cdr3_aa: CASSLWQNPNEQFF

j_call: TRBJ2-2
v_call: TRBV27
d_call: TRBD2
clone_size: .
cdr3_nt: TGTGCCAGTCTAGGGTTGACTAGCGGGTTAACCGGGGAGCTGTTTTTT
cdr3_aa: CASLGLTSGLTGELFF

j_call: TRBJ2-6
v_call: TRBV7-7
d_call: .
clone_size: .
cdr3_nt: TGTGCCAGCAGCACAAGGCTGCCACAAAGTCGGGCCAACGTCCTGACTTTC
cdr3_aa: CASSTRLPQSRANVLTF

j_call: TRBJ2-2
v_call: TRBV27
d_call: .
clone_size: .
cdr3_nt: TGTGCCAGCAGTTTCCGGGGAACCGGGGGGCTGTTTTTT
cdr3_aa: CASSFRGTGGLFF

j_call: TRBJ2-1
v_call: TRBV15
d_call: TRBD1
clone_size: .
cdr3_nt: TGTGCCACCAGCAGGGACAGGGACCCTGTCAATGAGCAGTTCTTC
cdr3_aa: CATSRDRDPVNEQFF

j_call: TRBJ2-3
v_call: TRBV27
d_call: .
clone_size: .
cdr3_nt: TGTGCCAGCAGTTTAAGGGGGGACTTCACTAGCACAGATACGCAGTATTTT
cdr3_aa: CASSLRGDFTSTDTQYF